A single sample is the source of the 26 T cell receptor beta chains below, sequenced in a study of a mutant IDH1 vaccine in newly diagnosed glioma. Libraries were prepared by immunoSEQ multiplex PCR; TCRdb keeps only in-frame clonotypes and omits some of them. The repertoire holds 30,000 to 35,000 clones, with roughly 50% as singletons. These TCRs' antigens remain unknown. Documented time point: week 5, during vaccination. The content of each vaccine dose was 300 ug of mutant IDH1 20-mer peptide, and topical imiquimod accompanied it. Sequenced here: PBMCs, sampled from a glioma patient whose treatment included an IDH1 peptide vaccine. Source of these receptors: a woman in her late teens or twenties with glioma.

The chain employs TRBV5-5 and TRBJ1-5, with D maybe TRBD1 (5 bases). The V end was cut by 4 bases, the J end by 7 bases, with 18 bases between. Per the germline V gene, CDR1 is SGHKS and CDR2 is YYEKEE (reference sequence). The CDR3 is made up of 15 amino acids. The DNA for the CDR3 is TGTGCCAGCAGCACGGGGACCTCTGCTGGACAGCCCCAGCATTTT. Its protein is CASSTGTSAGQPQHF. The whole variable domain, filled in from reference TRBV5-5 and TRBJ1-5, reads DAGVTQSPTHLIKTRGQQVTLRCSPISGHKSVSWYQQVLGQGPQFIFQYYEKEERGRGNFPDRFSARQFPNYSSELNVNALLLGDSALYLCASSTGTSAGQPQHFGDGTRLSIL.

This clone is medium-sized in the sample. The V gene is TRBV10-3, the J gene TRBJ1-1, with D uncertain. Germline V gives CDR1 ENHRY, CDR2 SYGVKD. With 7 bases removed from V and 2 bases from J, the gap between germline ends came to 11 bases. The CDR3 consists of 13 residues. CDR3 in amino acids: CAITDMGNTEAFF. DNA of the CDR3: TGTGCCATCACCGACATGGGAAACACTGAAGCTTTCTTT.

As regards this clone: Distinct nucleotide sequences in the sample also encode this CDR3. The chain employs TRBV2 and TRBJ1-5; 8 bases agree with TRBD1. Germline values: CDR1 SNHLY, CDR2 FYNNEI. V was pared by 4 bases and J by 0 bases, with 2 bases of the junction left unmatched. This CDR3 has 15 residues. CDR3: CASSAQGGSNQPQHF. CDR3 DNA: TGTGCCAGCAGTGCACAGGGGGGTAGCAATCAGCCCCAGCATTTT.

This sequence joins TRBV19 and TRBJ1-2; D may be TRBD1 (6 bases). Germline V lookup: CDR1 LNHDA, CDR2 SQIVND (reference sequence). Trimming removed 5 bases from V and 5 bases from J, with 18 bases in between. The CDR3 is 15 amino acids. In DNA form, the CDR3 reads TGTGCCAGTAGTCCCGCCACAGGGAAGGGATATGGCTACACCTTC. This sequence encodes CASSPATGKGYGYTF.

This clone was seen a handful of times. The CDR3 spells CSVERAPGTDTQYF. The CDR3 nucleotides are TGCAGCGTTGAACGGGCCCCTGGCACAGATACGCAGTATTTT. The V call is TRBV29-1, the J call TRBJ2-3; D is uncertain. This CDR3 is built from 14 residues. Trimming cost V 2 bases and J 1 base, with 10 bases left between them. In germline, CDR1 is SQVTM, CDR2 ANQGSEA.

The rearrangement joins TRBV27 to TRBJ2-5; the D gene is possibly TRBD2 (7 bases). CDR3 length equals 15 residues. Germline V gene sequence: CDR1 MNHEY, CDR2 SMNVEV (reference sequence). Trimming cost V 0 bases and J 5 bases, with 13 bases left between them. Here the CDR3 reads CASSLSGRGGETQYF. The DNA for the CDR3 is TGTGCCAGCAGTTTATCCGGCAGGGGAGGGGAGACCCAGTACTTC.

The chain combines TRBV27 with TRBJ2-1; D is unclear. V lost 0 bases and J lost 9, with 9 bases in between. The CDR3 contains 13 residues. Germline V gene sequence: CDR1 MNHEY, CDR2 SMNVEV (reference sequence). DNA for the CDR3: TGTGCCAGCAGTTTATCGCGAGCCAGTGAGCAGTTCTTC. It specifies CASSLSRASEQFF.

This clone showed up just a few times. The J gene is TRBJ1-2, the V gene TRBV30, with a possible D match to TRBD1 (5 bases). The CDR3 length is 10 residues. V gave up 2 bases and J gave up 7 bases, with 5 bases separating them. Germline CDR1 is GTSNPN and CDR2 is SVGIG (reference sequence). The CDR3, as DNA: TGTGCCTGGAGTAGGGGTGGCTACACCTTC. Amino acid sequence: CAWSRGGYTF.

This clone has only one observation. The gene calls are TRBV4-2 and TRBJ2-3; 11 bases align to TRBD2. The CDR3 runs 18 residues. Germline-derived CDR1 and CDR2 are LGHNA and YNFKEQ. The ends lost 0 bases at V and 6 bases at J; junction bases unmatched: 11. DNA for the CDR3: TGTGCCAGCAGCCAAGAGGCCCATCTAGCGGGAGGCTCCGATACGCAGTATTTT. This encodes CASSQEAHLAGGSDTQYF.

J is TRBJ2-2 and V is TRBV18; D unresolved. This CDR3 has 17 amino acids. With 3 bases removed from V and 0 bases from J, the gap between germline ends came to 14 bases. Germline values: CDR1 KGHSH, CDR2 LQKENI. CDR3 in amino acids: CASSPNSWVANTGELFF. CDR3 sequence (DNA): TGTGCCAGCTCACCGAATAGCTGGGTAGCGAACACCGGGGAGCTGTTTTTT.

The chain employs TRBV13 and TRBJ2-2; no clear D. V gave up 5 bases and J gave up 7 bases, with 5 bases separating them. Germline V lookup: CDR1 PRHDT, CDR2 FYEKMQ (reference sequence). The CDR3 covers 11 residues. The DNA of the CDR3 is TGTGCCAGCAGCCCAAACGGGGAGCTGTTTTTT. It encodes CASSPNGELFF.

The chain carries TRBV29-1 and TRBJ1-1; D is unresolved. The CDR3 totals 10 residues. V was shortened by 6 bases and J by 5 bases, with 7 bases between the two germline ends. The V gene's germline CDR1 is SQVTM and CDR2 ANQGSEA. The CDR3, as DNA: TGCAGCGTCCAAAGGACTGAAGCTTTCTTT. Its protein product is CSVQRTEAFF.

Only a few counts were recorded for this clone. V usage is TRBV7-8 and J usage is TRBJ1-1, with D uncertain. The CDR3 has 16 residues. Germline V CDR1 and CDR2: SGHVS, FQNEAQ. Trimming took off 0 bases at V and 0 bases at J, with 11 bases between the two ends. CDR3 bases: TGTGCCAGCAGCTTAGCGCCAGTAGGAGTGAACACTGAAGCTTTCTTT. Translation gives CASSLAPVGVNTEAFF. The full variable domain, with the rest looked up from reference TRBV7-8 and TRBJ1-1, is GAGVSQSPRYKVAKRGQDVALRCDPISGHVSLFWYQQALGQGPEFLTYFQNEAQLDKSGLPSDRFFAERPEGSVSTLKIQRTQQEDSAVYLCASSLAPVGVNTEAFFGQGTRLTVV.

This clone was picked up one time. The chain is built from TRBV6-5 and TRBJ1-2, with 7 bases aligning to TRBD1. With V trimmed by 5 bases and J by 6 bases, 12 bases remained unmatched. The CDR3 is made up of 15 amino acids. CDR1 MNHEY and CDR2 SVGAGI come from the germline V gene. CDR3 DNA sequence: TGTGCCAGCAGTCACCCGGGTCAGGGGGGAAATGGCTACACCTTC. Encoded protein: CASSHPGQGGNGYTF.

The chain joins TRBV5-5 to TRBJ2-6; no firm D call. The CDR3 consists of 15 residues. Germline assignment: CDR1 SGHKS and CDR2 YYEKEE (reference sequence). V lost 4 bases and J 0 bases, leaving 8 bases between the germline ends. CDR3 in amino acids: CASSLASSGANVLTF. The CDR3 nucleotides are TGTGCCAGCAGCCTCGCAAGCTCTGGGGCCAACGTCCTGACTTTC.

This clone has only one observation. The rearrangement uses TRBV18 and TRBJ2-5; no firm D call. Germline V gene sequence: CDR1 KGHSH, CDR2 LQKENI. V was pared by 5 bases and J by 0 bases, with 1 base between. This CDR3 is built from 11 residues. CDR3 bases: TGTGCCAGCTCATACCAAGAGACCCAGTACTTC. It yields the protein CASSYQETQYF.

The chain has TRBV7-2 and TRBJ1-4; 10 bases line up with TRBD1. In germline, CDR1 is SGHTA, CDR2 FQGNSA. Trimming took 5 bases from V and 3 from J; bases not matched to a gene: 9. The CDR3 has 17 amino acids. DNA for the CDR3: TGTGCCAGCAGCGTCGGGACAGGGGCCAGGGCTAATGAAAAACTGTTTTTT. This codes for CASSVGTGARANEKLFF.

The chain combines TRBV2 with TRBJ1-5; D is perhaps TRBD1 (5 bases). Germline loops: CDR1 SNHLY, CDR2 FYNNEI. Trimming left V 6 bases short and J 0 bases short, with 24 bases between. This CDR3 contains 19 residues. CDR3 loop: CASSDETRGPENSNQPQHF. CDR3 DNA sequence: TGTGCCAGCAGCGACGAAACGCGGGGCCCCGAAAATAGCAATCAGCCCCAGCATTTT.

This clone showed up just a few times. V is TRBV21-1 and J is TRBJ1-4; the D call of TRBD1 is as the table states it, not checked on the DNA. TRBV21-1 is a pseudogene locus. The CDR3 contains 16 residues. As DNA, the CDR3 is TGTGCCAGCAGAAGGGCCTCAGGGGGGTGGGCTGAAAAACTGTTTTTT. Its translation: CASRRASGGWAEKLFF.

This clone came up a few times. This chain uses TRBV28 with TRBJ1-5, with a possible D match to TRBD1 (6 bases). With 3 bases removed from V and 1 base from J, the gap between germline ends came to 16 bases. The length of the CDR3 is 17 residues. Germline V gene sequence: CDR1 MDHEN, CDR2 SYDVKM. In DNA, the CDR3 is TGTGCCAGCAGTTTTCTGGTGCGGGGGCTAAGCAATCAGCCCCAGCATTTT. It yields the protein CASSFLVRGLSNQPQHF.

This clone has more than one count but fewer than ten. The chain combines TRBV19 with TRBJ2-7, with D perhaps matching TRBD1 (5 bases). Germline V gene data show CDR1 as LNHDA and CDR2 as SQIVND (reference sequence). The CDR3 has 13 residues. V was cut by 6 bases and J by 3 bases, with 12 bases left in between. This CDR3 reads CASRGDTGYEQYF. The CDR3 nucleotides read TGTGCCAGTAGAGGGGATACGGGCTACGAGCAGTACTTC.

This clone was recorded once. A read error may produce the germline difference seen at one junction end. This rearrangement joins TRBV20-1 to TRBJ2-7; the D is unclear. The CDR3 consists of 10 residues. Germline V lookup: CDR1 DFQATT, CDR2 SNEGSKA (reference sequence). The CDR3, as DNA: TGCAGTGCTAGTCATGACCAGCGAAACTTC. Its translation: CSASHDQRNF.

The chain has TRBV5-1 and TRBJ2-6; tentatively, D is TRBD2 (5 bases). Germline-derived CDR1 and CDR2 are SGHRS and YFSETQ. This CDR3 is 16 amino acids long. V lost 10 bases and J lost 0, with 17 bases in between. The CDR3 bases are TGCGCCTCCCTCGGGGATTACTACTCTGGGGCCAACGTCCTGACTTTC. Translating it yields CASLGDYYSGANVLTF.

This clone was found once. This chain links TRBV7-2 with TRBJ2-7; TRBD1 aligns across 9 bases. The CDR3 sequence is 16 residues long. V lost 5 bases to trimming and J lost 2 bases; unmatched junction nucleotides: 10. CDR1 and CDR2 from the germline V gene are SGHTA and FQGNSA. In nucleotides, the CDR3 is TGTGCCAGCAGCAGGGCTTCGGGACAGGGTACCTACGAGCAGTACTTC. It translates to CASSRASGQGTYEQYF.

V and J are TRBV15 and TRBJ2-3, with D unresolved. Per germline, CDR1 LNHNV and CDR2 YYDKDF (reference sequence). V dropped 1 base and J dropped 4 bases, with 12 bases sitting between them. CDR3 length: 15 amino acids. DNA of the CDR3: TGTGCCACCAGCAGAGGGTATGGCAGTTCAGATACGCAGTATTTT. Translating gives CATSRGYGSSDTQYF.

The genes are TRBV15 and TRBJ2-1; 7 positions agree with TRBD1. The CDR3 is 15 amino acids. J lost 2 bases, V lost 1 base, and 2 bases had no gene match. Germline CDR1 LNHNV, CDR2 YYDKDF (reference sequence). The chain's CDR3 is CATSRGQGPYNEQFF. The CDR3 bases are TGTGCCACCAGCAGAGGACAGGGCCCCTACAATGAGCAGTTCTTC.